The present T cell receptor (beta chain) was sequenced within a study of T cell responses to AZD1222 COVID-19 vaccine. Study-wide points: Baseline antibody screening turned up just a handful of seropositive AZD1222 recipients.

TCRdb's copy holds only in-frame clones and misses some; the assay was immunoSEQ multiplex PCR. The sample carries tens of thousands of clones, roughly 86% recorded once. J gave up 7 bases and V 4 bases, and 9 bases lay outside the gene matches. The CDR3 runs to 14 residues. Germline CDR1 ENHRY, CDR2 SYGVKD. In regard to this clone: The antigen is not known.

This sequence was found in an adult in good health. This material consisted of peripheral blood, taken on day 0 of MenACWY control vaccination. The chain couples TRBV10-3 to TRBJ1-1; 7 bases are shared with TRBD1. In DNA form, the CDR3 reads TGTGCCATCAGTGCGACAGGGATCCAGGGTGAAGCTTTCTTT. Amino acids: CAISATGIQGEAFF.